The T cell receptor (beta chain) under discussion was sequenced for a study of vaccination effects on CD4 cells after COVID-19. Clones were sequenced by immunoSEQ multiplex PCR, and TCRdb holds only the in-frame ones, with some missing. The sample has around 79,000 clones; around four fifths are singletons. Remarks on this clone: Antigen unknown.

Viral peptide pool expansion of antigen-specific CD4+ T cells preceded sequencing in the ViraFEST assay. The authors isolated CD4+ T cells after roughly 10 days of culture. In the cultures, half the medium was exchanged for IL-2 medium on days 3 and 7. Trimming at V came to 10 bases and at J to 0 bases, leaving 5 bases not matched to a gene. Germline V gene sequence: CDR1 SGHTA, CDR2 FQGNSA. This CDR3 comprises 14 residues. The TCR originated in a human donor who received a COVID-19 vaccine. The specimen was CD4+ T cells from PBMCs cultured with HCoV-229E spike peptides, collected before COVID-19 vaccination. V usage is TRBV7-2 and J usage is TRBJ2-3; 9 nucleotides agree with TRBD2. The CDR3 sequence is CATLAGPSTDTQYF. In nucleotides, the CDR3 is TGTGCCACCCTAGCGGGGCCGAGCACAGATACGCAGTATTTT.